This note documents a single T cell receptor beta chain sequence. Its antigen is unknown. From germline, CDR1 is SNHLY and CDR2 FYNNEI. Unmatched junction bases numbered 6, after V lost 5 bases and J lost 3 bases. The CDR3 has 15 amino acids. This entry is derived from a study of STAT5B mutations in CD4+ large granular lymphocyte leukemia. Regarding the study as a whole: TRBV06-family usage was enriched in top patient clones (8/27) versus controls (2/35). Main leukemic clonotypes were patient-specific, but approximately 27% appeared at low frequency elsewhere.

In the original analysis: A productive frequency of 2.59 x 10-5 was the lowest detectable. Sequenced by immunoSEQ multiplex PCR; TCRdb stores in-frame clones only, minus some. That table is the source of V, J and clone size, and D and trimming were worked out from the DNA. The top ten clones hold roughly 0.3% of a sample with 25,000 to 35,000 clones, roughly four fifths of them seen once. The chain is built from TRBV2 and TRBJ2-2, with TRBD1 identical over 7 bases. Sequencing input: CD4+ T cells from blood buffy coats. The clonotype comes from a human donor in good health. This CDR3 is CASSFDRVDTGELFF. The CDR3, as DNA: TGTGCCAGCAGTTTTGACAGGGTAGACACCGGGGAGCTGTTTTTT.